Sequencing of this T cell receptor beta chain was carried out in a study of preoperative IRX-2 immunotherapy in early breast cancer. There are 13 residues in the CDR3. The ends lost 5 bases at V and 3 bases at J; junction bases unmatched: 4. CDR1 and CDR2 (germline): LGHNA, YSLEER. Generated by immunoSEQ multiplex PCR, the TCRdb table keeps only in-frame clones and is missing some. The repertoire holds roughly 62,000 clones, roughly 94% seen once, with roughly 1.5% in the top ten. Stated treatment: preoperative locoregional IRX-2 cytokine immunotherapy. The rearrangement links TRBV4-3 to TRBJ2-7; TRBD1 matches 7 bases. This clonotype originated in a human donor with breast cancer. Sampling took place from a patient treated with IRX-2 immunotherapy. The CDR3 nucleotides read TGCGCCAGCAGCGTAAGACAGGGCTACGAGCAGTACTTC. It specifies CASSVRQGYEQYF.